This T cell receptor (beta chain) was captured in a study of PD-1 blockade in classical Hodgkin lymphoma. Measured with immunoSEQ multiplex PCR; TCRdb has only the in-frame clones, and not every one. The profile covers 15,000 to 20,000 clones, with about four fifths appearing a single time and roughly 27% taken by the ten largest. V dropped 4 bases and J dropped 2 bases, with 12 bases sitting between them. The CDR3 sequence is 14 residues long. The germline V gene encodes CDR1 SGHRS and CDR2 YFSETQ. The patients all showed relapse after autologous stem cell transplantation, while their brentuximab vedotin exposure varied.

The sequence was obtained from a human donor with classical Hodgkin lymphoma. This material consisted of peripheral blood mononuclear cells (PBMCs), taken before the second cycle of nivolumab. The J gene is TRBJ1-1, the V gene TRBV5-1; D may be TRBD1 (5 bases). CDR3 protein: CASSGGGINTEAFF. In DNA form, the CDR3 reads TGCGCCAGCAGCGGCGGGGGGATAAACACTGAAGCTTTCTTT. Using reference TRBV5-1 and TRBJ1-1 for the parts outside the CDR3, the full variable domain is KAGVTQTPRYLIKTRGQQVTLSCSPISGHRSVSWYQQTPGQGLQFLFEYFSETQRNKGNFPGRFSGRQFSNSRSEMNVSTLELGDSALYLCASSGGGINTEAFFGQGTRLTVV.